These 4 T cell receptor beta chains share one sample of origin, sequenced in a study of monozygotic twins with inflammatory bowel disease. TCRdb re-called the 5' RACE reads and gives one entry per CDR3 protein, without DNA. This listing includes 88,000 or so distinct CDR3 sequences. Input material: blood. The source of these receptors is a human donor with ulcerative colitis or Crohn's disease, or a healthy co-twin of an affected twin (not recorded which).

The chain carries TRBV3-1 and TRBJ2-2; the D call from TCRdb, TRBD2, cannot be confirmed without DNA. This CDR3 comprises 17 residues. Per germline, CDR1 LGHDT and CDR2 YNNKEL (reference sequence). CDR3 loop: CASSQRTLGAVPGELFF.

This rearrangement joins TRBV7-8 to TRBJ2-6; the D call from TCRdb, TRBD1, cannot be confirmed without DNA. The CDR3 contains 18 residues. Germline values: CDR1 SGHVS, CDR2 FQNEAQ. CDR3 protein: CASSLRTLEVLGANVLTF. Filled out from reference TRBV7-8 and TRBJ2-6, the complete variable domain reads GAGVSQSPRYKVAKRGQDVALRCDPISGHVSLFWYQQALGQGPEFLTYFQNEAQLDKSGLPSDRFFAERPEGSVSTLKIQRTQQEDSAVYLCASSLRTLEVLGANVLTFGAGSRLTVL.

This sequence joins TRBV6-5 and TRBJ2-7; TCRdb lists TRBD1, though no DNA is available to test this call. Per the germline V gene, CDR1 is MNHEY and CDR2 is SVGAGI. This CDR3 contains 15 residues. This chain's CDR3 is CASSYSSGAQHEQYF.

V gene TRBV5-4 combines with J gene TRBJ2-5. There are 15 residues in the CDR3. CDR1 SGHNT and CDR2 YYREEE come from the germline V gene (reference sequence). CDR3 in amino acids: CASRLSPGYQETQYF.